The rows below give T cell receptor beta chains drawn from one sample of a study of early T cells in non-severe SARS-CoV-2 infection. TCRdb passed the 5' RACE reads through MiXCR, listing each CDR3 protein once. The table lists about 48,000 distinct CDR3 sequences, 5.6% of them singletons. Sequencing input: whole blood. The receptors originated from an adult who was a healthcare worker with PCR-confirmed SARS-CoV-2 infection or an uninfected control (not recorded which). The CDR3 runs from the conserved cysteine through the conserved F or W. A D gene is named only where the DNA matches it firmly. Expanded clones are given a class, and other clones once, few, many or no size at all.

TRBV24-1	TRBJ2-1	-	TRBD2	TGTGCCACCAGTGACTTTAGCGGGAGGGCCAGCGAGCAGTTCTTC	CATSDFSGRASEQFF
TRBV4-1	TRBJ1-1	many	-	TGCGCCAGCAGCCAGACGGCTAACACTGAAGCTTTCTTT	CASSQTANTEAFF
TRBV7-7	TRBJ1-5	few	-	TGTGCTAGCAGCTTAGAAGGCAGGGGAGAGCCCCAGCATTTT	CASSLEGRGEPQHF
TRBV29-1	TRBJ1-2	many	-	TGCAGCGCAACAAAGGGGCTTAACTATGGCTACACCTTC	CSATKGLNYGYTF
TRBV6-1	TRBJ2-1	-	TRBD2	TGTGCCAGCACCCCGGGAAGCGGGAGGGCCAATGTGCAGTTCTTC	CASTPGSGRANVQFF
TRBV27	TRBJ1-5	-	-	TGTGCCAGCAGTCCGGCGGGGAGGGGCAATCAGCCCCAGCATTTT	CASSPAGRGNQPQHF
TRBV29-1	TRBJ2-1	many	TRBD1	TGCAGCGTTGAACCTTCGGGACAGGGGGCCAGGAATGAGCAGTTCTTC	CSVEPSGQGARNEQFF
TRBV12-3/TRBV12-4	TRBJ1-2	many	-	TGTGCCAGCAGTTTGGATCAGGGGCCCCAGGGGTATGGCTACACCTTC	CASSLDQGPQGYGYTF
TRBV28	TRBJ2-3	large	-	TGTGCCAGCAGTTTAGAATGGCTCGGCGGTAGCACAGATACGCAGTATTTT	CASSLEWLGGSTDTQYF
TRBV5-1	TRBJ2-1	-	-	TGCGCCAGCAGCCCCTCAGGCGCTAGCTCCTACAATGAGCAGTTCTTC	CASSPSGASSYNEQFF
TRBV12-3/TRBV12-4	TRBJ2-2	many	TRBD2	TGTGCCAGCACCCCGGGAGGGTGGTGGACCGGGGAGCTGTTTTTT	CASTPGGWWTGELFF
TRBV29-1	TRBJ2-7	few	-	TGCAGCGCCCGTACAGGGTGCGAGCAGTACTTC	CSARTGCEQYF
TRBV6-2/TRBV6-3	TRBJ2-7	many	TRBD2	TGTGCCAGCAATGGACTAGCGGGGGGTCGCTCCTACGAGCAGTACTTC	CASNGLAGGRSYEQYF
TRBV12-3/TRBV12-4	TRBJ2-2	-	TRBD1	TGTGCCAGCAGTTCCCGGAAAGGGGGCTCGGGGGAGCTGTTTTTT	CASSSRKGGSGELFF
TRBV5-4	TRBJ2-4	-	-	TGTGCCAGCAGCTCACCGACAGGCCGGCCGGGAAACATTCAGTACTTC	CASSSPTGRPGNIQYF
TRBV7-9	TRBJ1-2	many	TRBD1	TGTGCCAGCAGCCGGGGACAGAACTATGGCTACACCTTC	CASSRGQNYGYTF
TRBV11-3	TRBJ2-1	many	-	TGTGCCAGCAGCTTAGTGGACCACGATGAGCAGTTCTTC	CASSLVDHDEQFF
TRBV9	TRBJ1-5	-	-	TGTGCCAGCAGCCCCGATTCAGGGTACGGCAATCAGCCCCAGCATTTT	CASSPDSGYGNQPQHF
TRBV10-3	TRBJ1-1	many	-	TGTGCCATCAGTCAGGGCGACCGGCGTCAGCACACTGAAGCTTTCTTT	CAISQGDRRQHTEAFF
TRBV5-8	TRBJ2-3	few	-	TGTGCCAGCAGCTTTTTACAGGGACCCACGGATACGCAGTATTTT	CASSFLQGPTDTQYF
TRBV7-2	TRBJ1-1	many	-	TGTGCCAGCAGCCCCAAGAACACTGAAGCTTTCTTT	CASSPKNTEAFF
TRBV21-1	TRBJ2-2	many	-	TGTGCCAGCGGAATCAGGGTGGTGGACGAAGTAACGAACACCGGGGAGCTGTTTTTT	CASGIRVVDEVTNTGELFF
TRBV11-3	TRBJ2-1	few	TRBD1	TGTGCCAGCAGCCCATCCCGCCCGGGACAGGGGGCATCGGGTGAGCAGTTCTTC	CASSPSRPGQGASGEQFF
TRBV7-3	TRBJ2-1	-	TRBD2	TGTGCCAGCAGCCCTAGCGGGGGGGTGGTTGAGCAGTTCTTC	CASSPSGGVVEQFF
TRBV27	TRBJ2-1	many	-	TGTGCCAGCACCCAAGGCGGGTCCTACAATGAGCAGTTCTTC	CASTQGGSYNEQFF
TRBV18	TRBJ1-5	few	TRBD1	TGTGCCAGCTCGGGGACAGGGGGGTTATGGAGCAATCAGCCCCAGCATTTT	CASSGTGGLWSNQPQHF
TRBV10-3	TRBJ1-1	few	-	TGTGCCATCAGTGAGCCTGTTGGGAGAAACACTGAAGCTTTCTTT	CAISEPVGRNTEAFF
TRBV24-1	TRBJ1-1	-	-	TGTGCCACCAGTGAAGCGGGAAGGAACACTGAAGCTTTCTTT	CATSEAGRNTEAFF
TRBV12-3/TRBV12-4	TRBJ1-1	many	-	TGTGCCAGCAGTCACCGGACTACAAACACTGAAGCTTTCTTT	CASSHRTTNTEAFF
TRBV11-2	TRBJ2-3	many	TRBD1	TGTGCCAGCAGCTATGGGACAGGGATTCGGGGGGATACGCAGTATTTT	CASSYGTGIRGDTQYF
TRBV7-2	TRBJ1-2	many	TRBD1	TGTGCCAGCAGCGTCAAGGGACAGGGGGCTGATGGCTACACCTTC	CASSVKGQGADGYTF
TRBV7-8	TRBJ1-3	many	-	TGTGCCAGCAGCGCCCCGTTGAGGCTGAGCTCTGGAAACACCATATATTTT	CASSAPLRLSSGNTIYF
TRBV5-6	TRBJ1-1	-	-	TGTGCCAGCAGCTTAGCTGGGGGCGGTGAAGCTTTCTTT	CASSLAGGGEAFF
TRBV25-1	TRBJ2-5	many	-	TGTGCCAGCAGTGATATTGGTCCCGGGGAGACCCAGTACTTC	CASSDIGPGETQYF
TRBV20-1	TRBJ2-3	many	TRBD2	TGCAGTGCAAGTAGGCTAGCGGGACTCACAGATACGCAGTATTTT	CSASRLAGLTDTQYF
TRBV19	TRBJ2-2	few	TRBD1	TGTGCCAGTAGAGCCTCCGGGACAGGTCACACCGGGGAGCTGTTTTTT	CASRASGTGHTGELFF
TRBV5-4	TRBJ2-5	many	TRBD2	TGTGCCAGCAGCTCTGAGACGGGAGGGGAGACCCAGTACTTC	CASSSETGGETQYF
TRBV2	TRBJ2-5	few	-	TGTGCCAGCAGTGAAGGGTTGGTCCAAGAGACCCAGTACTTC	CASSEGLVQETQYF
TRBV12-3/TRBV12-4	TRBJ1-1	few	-	TGTGCCAGCACCGCTGGTCAGGGCCACACTGAAGCTTTCTTT	CASTAGQGHTEAFF
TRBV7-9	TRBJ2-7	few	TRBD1	TGTGCCAGCAGCTTACCCGGGACAGGCCCCAGCGAGCAGTACTTC	CASSLPGTGPSEQYF
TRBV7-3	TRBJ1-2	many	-	TGTGCCAGCAGCCCTCGTGCTCCGGACAGCAACTATGGCTACACCTTC	CASSPRAPDSNYGYTF
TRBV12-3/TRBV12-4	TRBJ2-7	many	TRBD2	TGTGCCAGCAGGTCGGGCGCGGGGGGGCGATACGAGCAGTACTTC	CASRSGAGGRYEQYF
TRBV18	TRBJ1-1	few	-	TGTGCCAGCTCACTCGACAGGAAGAACACTGAAGCTTTCTTT	CASSLDRKNTEAFF
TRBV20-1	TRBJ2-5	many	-	TGCAGTGCTAGAGATCCCACAGGGTCCCCGAAGCAGTACTTC	CSARDPTGSPKQYF
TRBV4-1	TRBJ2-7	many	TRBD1	TGCGCCAGCAGCCATACCGGGACAGGGTCCTACGAGCAGTACTTC	CASSHTGTGSYEQYF
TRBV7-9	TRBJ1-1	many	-	TGTGCCAGCAGCCGGTCCGGGGCGAACACTGAAGCTTTCTTT	CASSRSGANTEAFF
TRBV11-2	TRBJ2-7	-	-	TGTGCCAGCAGCCCCCGGACTGCTGCCTACGAGCAGTACTTC	CASSPRTAAYEQYF
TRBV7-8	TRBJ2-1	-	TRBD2	TGTGCCAGCAGCTCCGGGACTAGCGGGGGGCGATGGAATGAGCAGTTCTTC	CASSSGTSGGRWNEQFF
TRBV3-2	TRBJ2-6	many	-	TGTGCCAGCAGCCCCTCGGCGGGAGGCTCTGGGGCCAACGTCCTGACTTTC	CASSPSAGGSGANVLTF
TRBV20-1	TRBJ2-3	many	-	TGCAGTGCTAGACCCCTTTCGGGGGGCTGGGGTACGCAGTATTTT	CSARPLSGGWGTQYF